Listed below are T cell receptor beta chains from one sample, sequenced in a study of blood T cell repertoires in COVID-19. TCRdb keeps only in-frame clones here, not all; method: immunoSEQ multiplex PCR. This table has about 210,000 clones, roughly 82% appearing once. The sequencing input was peripheral blood. These receptors were taken from a man aged 35-49 years who had recovered from COVID-19. Each CDR3 is given with its conserved first and last residue. D genes are given only for firm matches. Only part of the rows carry a size: once, few, many, or a class if the clone is expanded.

d_call	clone_size	v_call	j_call	cdr3_aa	cdr3_nt
NA	NA	TRBV30	TRBJ2-7	CAWSDSTYEQYF	TGTGCCTGGAGTGACAGCACCTACGAGCAGTACTTC
NA	NA	TRBV6-6	TRBJ2-5	CASSYTTARFQETQYF	TGTGCCAGCAGTTACACCACCGCCAGGTTCCAAGAGACCCAGTACTTC
TRBD1	few	TRBV27	TRBJ1-1	CASSSDRGFMNTEAFF	TGTGCCAGCAGTTCAGACAGGGGGTTCATGAACACTGAAGCTTTCTTT
TRBD2	NA	TRBV7-2	TRBJ2-1	CASSFSGTDEQFF	TGTGCCAGCAGCTTTAGCGGGACCGATGAGCAGTTCTTC
NA	NA	TRBV7-8	TRBJ1-5	CASSLSPSNQPQHF	TGTGCCAGCAGCTTGAGCCCGAGCAATCAGCCCCAGCATTTT
TRBD1	NA	TRBV19	TRBJ1-2	CATGTGGSPSSGYTF	TGTGCCACAGGGACAGGGGGCTCACCCTCCTCTGGCTACACCTTC
NA	NA	TRBV5-1	TRBJ2-2	CASSLGTSGTGELFF	TGCGCCAGCAGCTTGGGGACCTCGGGGACCGGGGAGCTGTTTTTT
TRBD2	NA	TRBV7-2	TRBJ2-7	CASSPSGSWSYEQYF	TGTGCCAGCAGCCCTAGCGGGAGTTGGTCCTACGAGCAGTACTTC
TRBD1	NA	TRBV18	TRBJ1-1	CASSPQGAAEAEAFF	TGTGCCAGCTCACCACAGGGGGCGGCGGAGGCTGAAGCTTTCTTT
TRBD1	NA	TRBV5-1	TRBJ1-2	CASSRDREYDGYTF	TGCGCCAGCAGCCGCGACAGGGAATATGATGGCTACACCTTC
NA	NA	TRBV3-1/TRBV3-2	TRBJ1-2	CASSQDARQNYGYTF	TGTGCCAGCAGCCAAGATGCGAGACAGAACTATGGCTACACCTTC
TRBD2	NA	TRBV5-4	TRBJ2-5	CASSLERGGGETQYF	TGTGCCAGCAGCTTGGAGCGGGGAGGAGGGGAGACCCAGTACTTC
NA	NA	TRBV20-1	TRBJ1-2	CSAPGGYTF	TGCAGTGCTCCGGGTGGCTACACCTTC
NA	few	TRBV6-1	TRBJ2-2	CASSEGQIAGELFF	TGTGCCAGCAGTGAGGGCCAAATTGCGGGGGAGCTGTTTTTT
NA	NA	TRBV7-2	TRBJ1-2	CASSLFRGEDGYTF	TGTGCCAGCAGCTTATTCCGGGGGGAGGATGGCTACACCTTC
TRBD1	NA	TRBV6-1	TRBJ2-2	CASSETGGHGELFF	TGTGCCAGCAGTGAGACAGGGGGCCACGGGGAGCTGTTTTTT
TRBD1	NA	TRBV10-3	TRBJ2-7	CAISETGGSYEQYF	TGTGCCATCAGCGAAACAGGGGGCTCCTACGAGCAGTACTTC
NA	NA	TRBV7-9	TRBJ2-2	CASSFRTGELFF	TGTGCCAGCAGCTTCAGGACCGGGGAGCTGTTTTTT
TRBD2	NA	TRBV6-6	TRBJ2-3	CASSLSSGGTTDTQYF	TGTGCCAGCAGTCTCTCTAGCGGGGGGACCACAGATACGCAGTATTTT
TRBD2	NA	TRBV10-3	TRBJ2-5	CAISEGLAGSETQYF	TGTGCCATCAGCGAGGGACTAGCGGGCTCAGAGACCCAGTACTTC
NA	NA	TRBV6-5	TRBJ2-7	CASSPQGYEQYF	TGTGCCAGCAGCCCACAGGGTTACGAGCAGTACTTC
TRBD2	NA	TRBV6-5	TRBJ2-7	CASKTIRGGPYEQYF	TGTGCCAGCAAGACGATCCGGGGGGGACCCTACGAGCAGTACTTC
NA	NA	TRBV5-1	TRBJ2-5	CASSLLALYQETQYF	TGCGCCAGCAGCTTATTAGCGTTGTACCAAGAGACCCAGTACTTC
TRBD2	once	TRBV15	TRBJ2-4	CATSRGGEGNIQYF	TGTGCCACCAGCAGGGGGGGGGAGGGAAACATTCAGTACTTC
NA	once	TRBV7-9	TRBJ2-2	CASKFGSNTGELFF	TGTGCCAGCAAATTCGGTTCGAACACCGGGGAGCTGTTTTTT
NA	NA	TRBV5-6	TRBJ2-3	CASSLGPGRYADTQYF	TGTGCCAGCAGCTTGGGGCCGGGGAGGTACGCAGATACGCAGTATTTT
NA	few	TRBV5-3	TRBJ1-3	CARSPDITSGNTIYF	TGTGCCAGAAGCCCTGACATCACCTCTGGAAACACCATATATTTT
TRBD1	NA	TRBV30	TRBJ1-5	CAWSPGTGDYQPQHF	TGTGCCTGGAGTCCCGGGACAGGGGATTATCAGCCCCAGCATTTT
TRBD1	few	TRBV7-9	TRBJ1-1	CASSGRTGGTEAFF	TGTGCCAGCAGCGGGAGGACAGGGGGGACTGAAGCTTTCTTT
NA	many	TRBV28	TRBJ2-4	CASSSIEVAKNIQYF	TGTGCCAGCAGTAGCATCGAGGTAGCCAAAAACATTCAGTACTTC
TRBD2	NA	TRBV7-2	TRBJ2-7	CASSSGTSGAMDEQYF	TGTGCCAGCAGCTCGGGGACTAGCGGAGCTATGGATGAGCAGTACTTC
NA	few	TRBV6-6	TRBJ2-7	CASSLASGGFEQYF	TGTGCCAGCAGTTTGGCCAGCGGCGGCTTCGAGCAGTACTTC
TRBD2	NA	TRBV24-1	TRBJ2-3	CATSGLADTDTQYF	TGTGCCACCAGTGGGCTAGCGGATACAGATACGCAGTATTTT
TRBD1	NA	TRBV5-1	TRBJ2-1	CASSLGQGGANEQFF	TGCGCCAGCAGCTTGGGACAGGGTGGAGCCAATGAGCAGTTCTTC
NA	many	TRBV7-2	TRBJ1-1	CASSLRNLNTEAFF	TGTGCCAGCAGCTTACGTAATCTGAACACTGAAGCTTTCTTT
TRBD2	NA	TRBV19	TRBJ2-1	CASSRTSGSSYNEQFF	TGTGCCAGTAGTAGGACTAGCGGGAGCTCCTACAATGAGCAGTTCTTC
NA	NA	TRBV6-2/TRBV6-3	TRBJ2-3	CASSSLSLDTQYF	TGTGCCAGCAGTTCCCTCTCACTAGATACGCAGTATTTT
TRBD1	NA	TRBV7-2	TRBJ2-7	CASSNRDSYEQYF	TGTGCCAGCAGCAACCGGGACAGCTACGAGCAGTACTTC
NA	NA	TRBV5-1	TRBJ2-3	CASSLDYGDTQYF	TGCGCCAGCAGCTTGGATTACGGAGATACGCAGTATTTT
NA	NA	TRBV7-9	TRBJ1-4	CASSFTLGGAYEKLFF	TGTGCCAGCAGCTTTACCCTGGGGGGTGCTTATGAAAAACTGTTTTTT
NA	NA	TRBV5-1	TRBJ2-5	CASRSEGRAQETQYF	TGCGCCAGCAGGTCAGAAGGCAGGGCCCAAGAGACCCAGTACTTC
NA	NA	TRBV9	TRBJ1-6	CASSVKPGFSPLHF	TGTGCCAGCAGCGTAAAGCCGGGTTTTTCACCCCTCCACTTT
NA	NA	TRBV6-2/TRBV6-3	TRBJ2-1	CASSPAGLLGEQFF	TGTGCCAGCAGTCCCGCAGGGCTCCTGGGTGAGCAGTTCTTC
TRBD1	NA	TRBV18	TRBJ1-2	CASSPSGGNGYTF	TGTGCCAGCTCACCATCAGGGGGTAATGGCTACACCTTC
TRBD2	NA	TRBV5-1	TRBJ2-3	CASSSGTSGSRATDTQYF	TGCGCCAGCAGCTCCGGGACTAGCGGGAGTAGGGCCACAGATACGCAGTATTTT
NA	NA	TRBV5-4	TRBJ1-2	CASSLAGESFYGYTF	TGTGCCAGCAGCTTGGCAGGGGAAAGCTTCTATGGCTACACCTTC